A selection of T cell receptor beta chains follows, all from one sample in a study of blood T cell repertoires in COVID-19. The assay was immunoSEQ multiplex PCR, and TCRdb's table has in-frame clones only and misses some. The data contain 200,000 to 250,000 clones, approximately 80% of them singletons. Material for sequencing was peripheral blood. The receptors were sampled from a human donor in a cohort sampled during active COVID-19. CDR3s leave out the opening cysteine and the closing phenylalanine or tryptophan. The order of the fields is J gene, D gene, V gene, CDR3 protein. D genes are given only for firm matches.

TRBJ2-7,TRBD2,TRBV5-1,ASSILLAGFSGGEQY
TRBJ1-2,.,TRBV4-1,ASSQEVAANYGYT
TRBJ2-2,.,TRBV4-3,ASSPQAALDTGELF
TRBJ2-7,TRBD2,TRBV5-1,ASSPGTSGYEQY
TRBJ1-2,TRBD1,TRBV6-6,ASSYDPTGLMYGYT
TRBJ2-1,.,TRBV21-1,ASSKRGGDSYNEQF
TRBJ2-5,TRBD2,TRBV7-2,ASSPRSGIYYQETQY
TRBJ2-7,.,TRBV5-1,ASSSGRGVQY
TRBJ1-1,TRBD1,TRBV2,ASSEDRGSTEAF
TRBJ1-3,TRBD1,TRBV6-7,ASSNGQGNSGNTIY
TRBJ1-2,.,TRBV21-1,ASNVDPGNYGYT
TRBJ1-5,.,TRBV18,ASSPQGNRNQPQH
TRBJ1-5,.,TRBV6-5,GSGFSNQPQH
TRBJ1-6,.,TRBV19,ASTPREDNSPLH
TRBJ2-3,TRBD2,TRBV27,ASSDSGGADTQY
TRBJ2-3,TRBD2,TRBV9,ASSASGTRGTDTQY
TRBJ1-1,.,TRBV29-1,SVLQGNTEAF
TRBJ2-2,TRBD2,TRBV5-1,ASSLIAGSGTGELF
TRBJ1-2,TRBD1,TRBV5-4,ASSLIGTEGYGYT
TRBJ1-2,TRBD1,TRBV5-4,ASSLTGGQLYGYT
TRBJ2-7,.,TRBV2,ASKRLYEQY
TRBJ1-2,TRBD1,TRBV27,ASRLTGGDYGYT
TRBJ1-6,.,TRBV24-1,ATSRGIRGSPLH